This T cell receptor beta chain was sequenced for a study of blood T cell repertoires in COVID-19. Unmatched junction bases numbered 3, after V lost 2 bases and J lost 5 bases. The CDR3 is made up of 15 amino acids. Looked up from germline, CDR1 is SGHTA and CDR2 is FQGNSA. The method was immunoSEQ multiplex PCR; TCRdb's version includes in-frame clones alone and lacks a portion of them. The repertoire includes 45,000 to 55,000 clones, 89% of them detected once, and about 29% sits in the top ten. There are a few counts of this clone. This TCR derives from an elderly woman with acute or convalescent COVID-19. The rearrangement links TRBV7-2 to TRBJ1-6; 7 nucleotides align to TRBD1. Sequencing was carried out using peripheral blood. CDR3 in amino acids: CASSLRRGDNSPLHF. CDR3 coding DNA: TGTGCCAGCAGCTTACGCAGGGGGGATAATTCACCCCTCCACTTT.